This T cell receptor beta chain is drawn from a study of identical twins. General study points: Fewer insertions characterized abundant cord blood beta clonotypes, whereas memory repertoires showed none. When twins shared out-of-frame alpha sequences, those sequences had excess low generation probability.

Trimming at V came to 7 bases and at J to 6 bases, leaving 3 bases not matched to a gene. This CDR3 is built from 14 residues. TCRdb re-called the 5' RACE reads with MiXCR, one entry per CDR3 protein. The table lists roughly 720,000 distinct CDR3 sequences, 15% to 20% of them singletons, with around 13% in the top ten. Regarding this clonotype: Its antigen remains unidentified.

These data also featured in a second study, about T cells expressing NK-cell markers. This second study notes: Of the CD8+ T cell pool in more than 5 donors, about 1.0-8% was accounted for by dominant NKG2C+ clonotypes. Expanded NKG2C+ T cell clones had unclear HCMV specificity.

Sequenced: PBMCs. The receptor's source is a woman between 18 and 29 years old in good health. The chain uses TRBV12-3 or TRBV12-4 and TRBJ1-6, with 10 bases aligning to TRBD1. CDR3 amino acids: CASKRDRGNSPLHF. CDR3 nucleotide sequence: TGTGCCAGCAAACGGGACAGGGGTAATTCACCCCTCCACTTT.